The 9 T cell receptor beta chains in this list originate from one sample, sequenced in a study of Ad26.COV2.S vaccination and SARS-CoV-2 variants. Method: immunoSEQ multiplex PCR; TCRdb's copy keeps in-frame clones and lacks some. The table records about 350,000 clones, roughly 87% of them present only once. Treatment reported: roughly 20 received Ad26.COV2.S at low or high dose, single or two shots; 5 received placebo; per-sample allocation not given. At day 63 after the first vaccine or placebo injection, samples were drawn. Sequencing used peripheral blood, obtained in a trial of Ad26.COV2.S vaccine versus placebo. These receptors came from a person aged 18-60 years who received the Ad26.COV2.S COVID-19 vaccine or a placebo.

The J gene is TRBJ1-6, the V gene TRBV19; 9 nucleotides agree with TRBD1. The CDR3 is made up of 17 amino acids. V shed 5 bases, J shed 6 bases, and the junction held 11 bases outside the gene matches. Germline lookup yields CDR1 LNHDA and CDR2 SQIVND (reference sequence). The CDR3 DNA follows: TGTGCCAGTAGTCTAGGGGACAGGGAGCAGGGTAATTCACCCCTCCACTTT. Encoded protein: CASSLGDREQGNSPLHF.

The chain carries TRBV30 and TRBJ1-1; D call uncertain. CDR3 length: 13 residues. V was cut by 6 bases and J by 4 bases, with 15 bases left in between. Germline lookup yields CDR1 GTSNPN and CDR2 SVGIG (reference sequence). The CDR3 DNA follows: TGTGCCTGTCAAGTACTGGAGAGCACTGAAGCTTTCTTT. The encoded protein is CACQVLESTEAFF.

This chain joins TRBV6-2 or TRBV6-3 and TRBJ2-3; the match to TRBD2 covers 8 bases. The CDR3 totals 15 residues. Germline assignment: CDR1 MNHEY and CDR2 SVGEGT. J gave up 4 bases and V 5 bases, and 8 bases lay outside the gene matches. Here the CDR3 DNA reads TGTGCCAGCAGTATCGGGGGGGCTTCTTCAGATACGCAGTATTTT. Its protein product is CASSIGGASSDTQYF.

The sample holds one count of this clone. The chain employs TRBV18 and TRBJ2-7; no firm D call. The CDR3 contains 15 residues. V lost 1 base and J 3 bases, leaving 13 bases between the germline ends. Germline V gene lookup returns CDR1 KGHSH and CDR2 LQKENI. The CDR3 loop is CASSPQAGVDYEQYF. The CDR3 coding sequence is TGTGCCAGCTCACCACAGGCAGGAGTGGACTACGAGCAGTACTTC.

V gene TRBV6-4 combines with J gene TRBJ2-3; D might be TRBD1 (7 bases). There are 16 residues in the CDR3. Germline V gene sequence: CDR1 MRHNA, CDR2 SNTAGT. With 0 bases removed from V and 5 bases from J, the gap between germline ends came to 15 bases. The CDR3 sequence: CASSDSAGGSGDTQYF. CDR3 nucleotides: TGTGCCAGCAGTGACTCAGCAGGGGGGAGTGGAGATACGCAGTATTTT.

The chain is built from TRBV19 and TRBJ1-5; D uncertain. The length of the CDR3 is 14 residues. The V gene's germline CDR1 is LNHDA and CDR2 SQIVND (reference sequence). The V end was cut by 1 base, the J end by 6 bases, with 10 bases between. The CDR3, as DNA: TGTGCCAGTAGTATAGGTTGGGGAGGTCAGCCCCAGCATTTT. This encodes CASSIGWGGQPQHF.

The V and J genes are TRBV7-6 and TRBJ2-7; a weak D match, TRBD1 (5 bases). The V end was cut by 1 base, the J end by 3 bases, with 10 bases between. The CDR3 is 14 residues long. Germline V gives CDR1 SGHVS, CDR2 FNYEAQ. CDR3: CASSLDPGNYEQYF. CDR3 in DNA: TGTGCCAGCAGCTTAGACCCAGGGAACTACGAGCAGTACTTC.

The CDR3 sequence is CASRQGAGGYTF. The CDR3 region has the DNA TGTGCCAGCAGACAGGGTGCGGGGGGCTACACCTTC. The gene calls are TRBV3-1 (or the pseudogene TRBV3-2) and TRBJ1-2, with TRBD1 as a possible D gene (6 bases). The germline CDR1 and CDR2 sequences are LGHDT and YNNKEL (reference sequence). V lost 6 bases, J lost 8 bases, and 13 bases lay in between. The CDR3 covers 12 residues.

The rearrangement joins TRBV11-2 to TRBJ1-1, with a weak D call TRBD1 (6 bases). V lost 2 bases and J lost 10, with 14 bases in between. This CDR3 has 13 amino acids. The germline V gene has CDR1 SGHAT and CDR2 FQNNGV. In DNA, the CDR3 is TGTGCCAGCAGCTTATCAGGGGAGCATTTAGCTTTCTTT. This translates into CASSLSGEHLAFF.